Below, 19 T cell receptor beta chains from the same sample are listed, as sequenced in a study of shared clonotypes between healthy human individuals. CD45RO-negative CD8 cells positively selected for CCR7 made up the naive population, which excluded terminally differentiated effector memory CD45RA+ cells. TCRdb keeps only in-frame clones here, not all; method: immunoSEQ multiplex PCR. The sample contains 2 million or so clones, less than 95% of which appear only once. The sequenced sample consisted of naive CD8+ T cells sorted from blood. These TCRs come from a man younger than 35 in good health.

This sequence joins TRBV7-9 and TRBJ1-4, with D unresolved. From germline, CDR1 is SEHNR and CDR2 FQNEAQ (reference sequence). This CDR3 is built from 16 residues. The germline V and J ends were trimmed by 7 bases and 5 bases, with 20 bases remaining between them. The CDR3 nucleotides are TGTGCCAGCACCCCAAACACCCCCGGTATGAATGAAAAACTGTTTTTT. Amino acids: CASTPNTPGMNEKLFF.

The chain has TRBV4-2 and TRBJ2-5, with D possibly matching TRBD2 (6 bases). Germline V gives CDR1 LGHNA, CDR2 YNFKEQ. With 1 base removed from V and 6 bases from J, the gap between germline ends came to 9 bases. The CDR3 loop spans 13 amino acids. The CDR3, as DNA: TGTGCCAGCAGCCAAGCGGCGGGGAAGACCCAGTACTTC. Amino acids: CASSQAAGKTQYF.

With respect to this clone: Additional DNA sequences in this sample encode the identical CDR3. CDR3 loop: CASSLGTAYEQYF. The DNA for the CDR3 is TGTGCCAGCAGCTTAGGAACGGCCTACGAGCAGTACTTC. This chain uses TRBV11-3 with TRBJ2-7; no clear D. Germline V gives CDR1 SGHNT, CDR2 YENEEA. The CDR3 totals 13 residues. Trimming took 1 base from V and 2 from J, leaving 6 bases between them.

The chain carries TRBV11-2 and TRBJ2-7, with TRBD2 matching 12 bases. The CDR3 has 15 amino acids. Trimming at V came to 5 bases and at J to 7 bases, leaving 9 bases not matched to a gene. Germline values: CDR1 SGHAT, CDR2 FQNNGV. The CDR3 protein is CASSTWTSGVEEQYF. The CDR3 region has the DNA TGTGCCAGCAGCACCTGGACTAGCGGGGTGGAAGAGCAGTACTTC.

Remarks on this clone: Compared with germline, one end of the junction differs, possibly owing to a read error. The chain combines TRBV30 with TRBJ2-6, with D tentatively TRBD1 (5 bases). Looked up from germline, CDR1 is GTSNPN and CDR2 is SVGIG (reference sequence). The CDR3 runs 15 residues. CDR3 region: CAWSVPVFGADVLTF. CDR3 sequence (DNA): TGTGCCTGGAGTGTACCGGTGTTTGGGGCCGACGTCCTGACTTTC.

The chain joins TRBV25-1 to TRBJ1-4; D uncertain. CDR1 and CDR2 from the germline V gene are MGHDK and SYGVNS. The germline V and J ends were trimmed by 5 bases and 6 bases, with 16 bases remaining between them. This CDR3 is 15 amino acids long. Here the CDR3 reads CASSSLWETDEKLFF. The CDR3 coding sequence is TGTGCCAGCAGTTCCCTTTGGGAAACCGATGAAAAACTGTTTTTT.

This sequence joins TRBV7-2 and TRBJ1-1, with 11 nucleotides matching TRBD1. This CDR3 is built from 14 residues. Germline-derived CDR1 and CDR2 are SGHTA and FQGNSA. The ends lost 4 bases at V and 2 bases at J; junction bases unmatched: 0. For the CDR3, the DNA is TGTGCCAGCAGCTGGACAGGGGGCAACACTGAAGCTTTCTTT. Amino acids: CASSWTGGNTEAFF. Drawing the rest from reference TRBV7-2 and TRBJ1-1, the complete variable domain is GAGVSQSPSNKVTEKGKDVELRCDPISGHTALYWYRQSLGQGLEFLIYFQGNSAPDKSGLPSDRFSAERTGGSVSTLTIQRTQQEDSAVYLCASSWTGGNTEAFFGQGTRLTVV.

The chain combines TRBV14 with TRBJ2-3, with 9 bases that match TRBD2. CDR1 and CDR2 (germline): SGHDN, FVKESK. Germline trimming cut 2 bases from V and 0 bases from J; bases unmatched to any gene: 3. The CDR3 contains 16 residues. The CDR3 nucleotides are TGTGCCAGCAGCCAAACGGCGGGGGGGAGCACAGATACGCAGTATTTT. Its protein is CASSQTAGGSTDTQYF.

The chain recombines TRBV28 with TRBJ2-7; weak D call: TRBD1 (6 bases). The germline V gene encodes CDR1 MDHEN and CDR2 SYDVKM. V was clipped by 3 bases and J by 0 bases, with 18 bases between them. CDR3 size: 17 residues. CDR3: CASSFRPLRDNSYEQYF. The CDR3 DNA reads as TGTGCCAGCAGTTTTCGGCCCCTCCGGGACAACTCCTACGAGCAGTACTTC.

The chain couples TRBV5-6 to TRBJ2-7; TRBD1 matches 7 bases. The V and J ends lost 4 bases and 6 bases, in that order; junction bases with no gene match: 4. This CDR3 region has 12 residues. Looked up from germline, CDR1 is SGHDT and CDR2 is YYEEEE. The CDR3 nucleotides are TGTGCCAGCAGCATATCAGGGGGCGAGCAGTACTTC. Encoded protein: CASSISGGEQYF.

CDR3 sequence (DNA): TGTGCCTGGAGTGTGGGTAGCGTGTCCTACAATGAGCAGTTCTTC. Translation: CAWSVGSVSYNEQFF. J is TRBJ2-1 and V is TRBV30; possibly TRBD2 for D (5 bases). The V end lost 0 bases, the J end lost 1 base, and 10 bases lay between the germline ends. CDR1 and CDR2 from the germline V gene are GTSNPN and SVGIG (reference sequence). The CDR3 spans 15 residues.

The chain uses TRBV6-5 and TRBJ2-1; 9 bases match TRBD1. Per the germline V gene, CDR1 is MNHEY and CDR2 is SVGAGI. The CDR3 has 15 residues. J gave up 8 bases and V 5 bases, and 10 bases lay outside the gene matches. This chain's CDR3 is CASSPLHTGGDEQFF. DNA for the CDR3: TGTGCCAGCAGTCCATTGCATACAGGGGGCGATGAGCAGTTCTTC.

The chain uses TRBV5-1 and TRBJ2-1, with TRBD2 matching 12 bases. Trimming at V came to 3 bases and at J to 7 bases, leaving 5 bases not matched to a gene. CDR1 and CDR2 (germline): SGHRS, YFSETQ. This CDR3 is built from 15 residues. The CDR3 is CASSYGTSGGNEQFF. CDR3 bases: TGCGCCAGCAGCTATGGTACTAGCGGGGGGAATGAGCAGTTCTTC.

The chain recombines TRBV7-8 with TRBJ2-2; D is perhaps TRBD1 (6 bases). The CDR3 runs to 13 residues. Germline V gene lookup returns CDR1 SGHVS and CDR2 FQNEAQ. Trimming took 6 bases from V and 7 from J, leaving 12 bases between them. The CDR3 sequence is CASRPQGDGELFF. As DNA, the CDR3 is TGTGCCAGCAGGCCACAGGGCGACGGGGAGCTGTTTTTT.

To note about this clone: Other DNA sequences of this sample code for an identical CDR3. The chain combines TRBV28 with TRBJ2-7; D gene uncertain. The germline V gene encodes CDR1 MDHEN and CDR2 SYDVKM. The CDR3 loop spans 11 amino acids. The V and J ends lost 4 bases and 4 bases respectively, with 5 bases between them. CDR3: CASSSPYEQYF. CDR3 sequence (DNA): TGTGCCAGCAGTTCCCCTTACGAGCAGTACTTC.

The CDR3 DNA is TGTGCCAGCAGCTCAGAAATCTCCTACGAGCAGTACTTC. Amino acids: CASSSEISYEQYF. This rearrangement joins TRBV7-9 to TRBJ2-7; D unresolved. Germline values: CDR1 SEHNR, CDR2 FQNEAQ (reference sequence). The CDR3 runs 13 residues. Trimming stripped 4 bases from V and 0 bases from J, with 7 bases between.

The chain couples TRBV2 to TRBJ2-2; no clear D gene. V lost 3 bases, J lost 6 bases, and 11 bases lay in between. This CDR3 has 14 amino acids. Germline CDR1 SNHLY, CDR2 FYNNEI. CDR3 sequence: CASSDDNAAGELFF. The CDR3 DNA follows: TGTGCCAGCAGTGATGACAACGCGGCCGGGGAGCTGTTTTTT.

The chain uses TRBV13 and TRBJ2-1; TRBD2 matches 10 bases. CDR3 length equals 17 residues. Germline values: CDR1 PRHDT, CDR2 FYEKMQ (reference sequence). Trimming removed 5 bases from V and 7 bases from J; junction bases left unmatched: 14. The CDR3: CASSQIAASGSENEQFF. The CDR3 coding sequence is TGTGCCAGCAGCCAAATAGCGGCTAGCGGGAGTGAGAATGAGCAGTTCTTC.

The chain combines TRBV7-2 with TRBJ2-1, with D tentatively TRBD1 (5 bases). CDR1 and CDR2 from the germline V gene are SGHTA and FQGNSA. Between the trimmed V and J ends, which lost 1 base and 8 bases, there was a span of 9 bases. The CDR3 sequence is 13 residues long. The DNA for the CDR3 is TGTGCCAGCAGCTTAGAGGACAATTATGAGCAGTTCTTC. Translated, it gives CASSLEDNYEQFF.